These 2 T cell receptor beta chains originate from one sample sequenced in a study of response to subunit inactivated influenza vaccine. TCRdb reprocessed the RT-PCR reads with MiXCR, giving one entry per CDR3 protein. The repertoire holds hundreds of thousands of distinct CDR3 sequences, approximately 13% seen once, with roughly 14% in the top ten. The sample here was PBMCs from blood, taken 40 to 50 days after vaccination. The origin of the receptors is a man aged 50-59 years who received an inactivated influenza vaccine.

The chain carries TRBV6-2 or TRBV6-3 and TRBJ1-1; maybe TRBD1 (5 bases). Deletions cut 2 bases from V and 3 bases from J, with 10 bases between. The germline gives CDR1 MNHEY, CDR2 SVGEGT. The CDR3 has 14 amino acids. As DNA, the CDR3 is TGTGCCAGCAGTTACCGCCCGGGGGACACTGAAGCTTTCTTT. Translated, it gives CASSYRPGDTEAFF.

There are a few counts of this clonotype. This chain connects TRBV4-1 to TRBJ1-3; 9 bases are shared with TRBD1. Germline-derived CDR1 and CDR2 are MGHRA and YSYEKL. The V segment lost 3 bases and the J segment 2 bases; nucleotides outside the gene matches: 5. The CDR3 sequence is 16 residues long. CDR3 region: CASSQPRQGAGNTIYF. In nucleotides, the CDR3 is TGCGCCAGCAGCCAGCCACGACAGGGGGCTGGAAACACCATATATTTT.